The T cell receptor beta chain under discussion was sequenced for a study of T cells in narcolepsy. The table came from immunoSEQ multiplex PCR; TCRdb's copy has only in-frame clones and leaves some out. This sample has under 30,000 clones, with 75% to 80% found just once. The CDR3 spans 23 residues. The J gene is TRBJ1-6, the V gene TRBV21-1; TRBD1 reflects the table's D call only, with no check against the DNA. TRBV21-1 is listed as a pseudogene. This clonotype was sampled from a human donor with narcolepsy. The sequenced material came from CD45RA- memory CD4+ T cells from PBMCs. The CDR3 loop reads CASSKGRPVQGALVNLYNSPLHF. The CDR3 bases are TGTGCCAGCAGCAAAGGAAGGCCCGTCCAGGGGGCGTTGGTAAATCTCTATAATTCACCCCTCCACTTT.